These 13 T cell receptor beta chains were sequenced from one sample in a study of OX40 agonist ivuxolimab in advanced cancers. The protocol used for the library was the immunoSEQ multiplex PCR assay. TCRdb obtained this table from immuneACCESS and retained in-frame rearrangements with V and J assigned. These tables miss some clones; where compared with another copy, unresolved V genes account for less than half of the shortfall, and the remainder is unexplained. Counted in this sample were roughly 80,000 clones; approximately 90% of them appeared once. Of the sample, around 0.7% falls within the top ten clones. The sample consisted of CD4+ or CD8+ T cells sorted from blood, taken in a trial of the OX40 agonist ivuxolimab. These receptors were taken from an adult with an advanced solid tumor such as melanoma, head and neck, liver or kidney cancer.

This clone was counted once. The CDR3 region is CASSPFTRVSNTEAFF. CDR3 sequence (DNA): TGTGCCAGCTCACCATTTACCCGGGTTTCGAACACTGAAGCTTTCTTT. The chain uses TRBV18 and TRBJ1-1; D gene ambiguous. Germline V gene sequence: CDR1 KGHSH, CDR2 LQKENI. With 2 bases removed from V and 1 base from J, the gap between germline ends came to 14 bases. CDR3 length: 16 residues.

V usage is TRBV9 and J usage is TRBJ2-2; D is ambiguous. Trimming stripped 2 bases from V and 5 bases from J, with 7 bases between. In germline, CDR1 is SGDLS, CDR2 YYNGEE. The CDR3 is 13 residues long. CDR3 region: CASSVQQTGELFF. The CDR3 DNA is TGTGCCAGCAGCGTCCAACAGACCGGGGAGCTGTTTTTT.

The chain couples TRBV28 to TRBJ2-3; the D is unclear. Trimming removed 2 bases at V and 4 bases at J, with 4 bases between. The CDR3 runs to 12 residues. The germline V gene encodes CDR1 MDHEN and CDR2 SYDVKM. This chain's CDR3 is CASSLGADTQYF. In DNA form, the CDR3 reads TGTGCCAGCAGTTTAGGGGCAGATACGCAGTATTTT.

The rearrangement links TRBV9 to TRBJ2-3; 8 nucleotides match TRBD2. There are 16 residues in the CDR3. CDR1 is SGDLS, CDR2 YYNGEE, per germline. V shed 3 bases, J shed 2 bases, and the junction held 8 bases outside the gene matches. The CDR3, as DNA: TGTGCCAGCAGCGAAACCGGGACTAGATACACAGATACGCAGTATTTT. Amino acid sequence: CASSETGTRYTDTQYF.

DNA of the CDR3: TGCGCCAGCAGCCAAGCGCCAGTCCAAGAGACCCAGTACTTC. Encoded protein: CASSQAPVQETQYF. V usage is TRBV4-1 and J usage is TRBJ2-5; no clear D gene. This CDR3 comprises 14 residues. Trimming stripped 1 base from V and 1 base from J, with 7 bases between. Germline CDR1 reads MGHRA; CDR2 reads YSYEKL.

V usage is TRBV28 and J usage is TRBJ2-2, with 13 bases lining up with TRBD2. CDR3 length: 15 residues. Trimming removed 6 bases from V and 6 bases from J; junction bases left unmatched: 4. Germline-derived CDR1 and CDR2 are MDHEN and SYDVKM. The CDR3: CASRTSGRWSGELFF. The CDR3 DNA reads as TGTGCCAGCAGGACTAGCGGGAGGTGGTCCGGGGAGCTGTTTTTT.

The V call is TRBV6-5, the J call TRBJ2-5; 11 nucleotides agree with TRBD2. The CDR3 is 14 residues long. V dropped 4 bases and J dropped 4; count of bases not matched to a gene: 2. Germline assignment: CDR1 MNHEY and CDR2 SVGAGI. CDR3: CASSLAGGVETQYF. In DNA, the CDR3 is TGTGCCAGCAGTTTAGCGGGAGGGGTAGAGACCCAGTACTTC.

This chain joins TRBV28 and TRBJ2-6; D unresolved. The V and J ends lost 1 base and 13 bases respectively, with 11 bases between them. The CDR3 runs to 13 residues. Per the germline V gene, CDR1 is MDHEN and CDR2 is SYDVKM. In nucleotides, the CDR3 is TGTGCCAGCAGTTTATCCGCGACATGGGTCCTGACTTTC. Its translation is CASSLSATWVLTF.

The chain links TRBV7-8 to TRBJ2-7; D not certain. Trimming removed 5 bases from V and 6 bases from J, with 17 bases in between. The CDR3 contains 14 residues. From germline, CDR1 is SGHVS and CDR2 FQNEAQ. The CDR3 loop is CASSARLEPGEQYF. The DNA for the CDR3 is TGTGCCAGCAGCGCCCGGCTAGAACCGGGCGAGCAGTACTTC.

The chain recombines TRBV7-9 with TRBJ2-1; D may be TRBD1 (5 bases). The CDR3 length is 15 residues. CDR1 and CDR2 (germline): SEHNR, FQNEAQ (reference sequence). Trimming stripped 5 bases from V and 0 bases from J, with 11 bases between. The DNA of the CDR3 is TGTGCCAGCAGCAGGGGAACGAGCTCCTACAATGAGCAGTTCTTC. This sequence encodes CASSRGTSSYNEQFF.

This sequence joins TRBV11-3 and TRBJ2-7; D is ambiguous. The CDR3 sequence is 13 residues long. Trimming pared 5 bases from V and 0 bases from J, leaving 8 bases between. Per germline, CDR1 SGHNT and CDR2 YENEEA. The CDR3 DNA reads as TGTGCCAGCAGCCTCACTTCCTCCTACGAGCAGTACTTC. Translating gives CASSLTSSYEQYF.

The chain combines TRBV5-1 with TRBJ2-5; 13 bases match TRBD2. This CDR3 is built from 16 residues. Trimming removed 3 bases from V and 3 bases from J; junction bases left unmatched: 5. The germline V gene encodes CDR1 SGHRS and CDR2 YFSETQ. DNA of the CDR3: TGCGCCAGCAGCTACGGGACTAGCGGGACCGAAGAGACCCAGTACTTC. This gives the protein CASSYGTSGTEETQYF.

The CDR3 loop is CAWNGESQETQYF. CDR3 DNA: TGTGCCTGGAACGGGGAGTCGCAAGAGACCCAGTACTTC. The chain links TRBV30 to TRBJ2-5, with D perhaps matching TRBD2 (5 bases). From germline, CDR1 is GTSNPN and CDR2 SVGIG (reference sequence). The CDR3 consists of 13 residues. The V and J ends lost 4 bases and 2 bases respectively, with 11 bases between them.